A single sample is the source of the 10 T cell receptor beta chains below, sequenced in a study of blood T cell repertoires in COVID-19. Sequenced by immunoSEQ multiplex PCR; TCRdb stores in-frame clones only, minus some. This table has under 15,000 clones, 84% appearing once. The sequencing sample was made of peripheral blood. The origin of the receptors is a man in his fifties or sixties with active COVID-19.

V usage is TRBV12-3 or TRBV12-4 and J usage is TRBJ1-1, with 9 bases matching TRBD1. V shed 6 bases, J shed 10 bases, and the junction held 9 bases outside the gene matches. The length of the CDR3 is 13 residues. The CDR3 loop is CASSSNRGRGAFF. Written as DNA, the CDR3 is TGTGCCAGCAGCTCAAACAGGGGGCGAGGAGCTTTCTTT.

The J gene is TRBJ2-5, the V gene TRBV4-1; no firm D call. Between the trimmed V and J ends, which lost 0 bases and 1 base, there was a span of 9 bases. CDR1 is MGHRA, CDR2 YSYEKL, per germline. This CDR3 has 15 residues. This CDR3 reads CASSQEPTPQETQYF. The CDR3 DNA sequence: TGCGCCAGCAGCCAAGAACCAACACCCCAAGAGACCCAGTACTTC.

Only one count was recorded for this clone. V and J are TRBV6-2 or TRBV6-3 and TRBJ2-7; 14 bases fit TRBD2. Losses at the gene ends were 2 bases for V and 7 bases for J; bases not matched to a gene: 4. The germline V gene encodes CDR1 MNHEY and CDR2 SVGEGT. The CDR3 loop spans 15 amino acids. CDR3 nucleotides: TGTGCCAGCAGTTACATGACTAGCGGGAGGGGTGAGCAGTACTTC. Protein: CASSYMTSGRGEQYF.

The chain couples TRBV7-9 to TRBJ2-7; D is perhaps TRBD1 (6 bases). Trimming removed 5 bases from V and 0 bases from J, with 11 bases in between. CDR1 and CDR2 from the germline V gene are SEHNR and FQNEAQ (reference sequence). This CDR3 contains 14 residues. The chain's CDR3 is CASSAWTASYEQYF. The DNA of the CDR3 is TGTGCCAGCAGCGCCTGGACAGCCTCCTACGAGCAGTACTTC.

By share of the sample, this clone is medium-sized. The chain joins TRBV4-1 to TRBJ2-7; maybe TRBD1 (5 bases). Germline loops: CDR1 MGHRA, CDR2 YSYEKL. V was shortened by 3 bases and J by 2 bases, with 8 bases between the two germline ends. This CDR3 has 13 residues. The CDR3 DNA follows: TGCGCCAGCAGCCATACAGGAACCTACGAGCAGTACTTC. Translation gives CASSHTGTYEQYF.

CDR3 bases: TGTGCCAGCAGCCAATGGGTGACAGGGGGCGAAGCTTTCTTT. Translating gives CASSQWVTGGEAFF. V usage is TRBV14 and J usage is TRBJ1-1; 10 positions match TRBD1. The junction had 5 bases not matched to a gene; V was cut back by 2 bases and J by 8 bases. Germline values: CDR1 SGHDN, CDR2 FVKESK. CDR3 length equals 14 residues.

This clone showed up just once. This chain links TRBV27 with TRBJ2-1; no definite D call. Trimming pared 0 bases from V and 0 bases from J, leaving 9 bases between. This CDR3 has 16 amino acids. The germline gives CDR1 MNHEY, CDR2 SMNVEV (reference sequence). The CDR3 region is CASSLSMASSYNEQFF. CDR3 coding DNA: TGTGCCAGCAGTTTATCGATGGCTAGCTCCTACAATGAGCAGTTCTTC.

The gene calls are TRBV27 and TRBJ2-2, with 13 nucleotides matching TRBD2. Germline V CDR1 and CDR2: MNHEY, SMNVEV (reference sequence). This CDR3 comprises 16 residues. With 4 bases clipped from V and 4 bases from J, the junction kept 3 bases outside the gene matches. The CDR3 nucleotides read TGTGCCAGCAGTTACACTAGCGGGAGGGCCACCGGGGAGCTGTTTTTT. It translates to CASSYTSGRATGELFF.

This chain links TRBV2 with TRBJ2-1; D call uncertain. There are 15 residues in the CDR3. V lost 1 base and J 11 bases, leaving 18 bases between the germline ends. Per the germline V gene, CDR1 is SNHLY and CDR2 is FYNNEI. The CDR3 DNA reads TGTGCCAGCAGTGAAGAAATCCCAGACACCCTCCAGCAGTTCTTC. It codes for CASSEEIPDTLQQFF.

V usage is TRBV12-3 or TRBV12-4 and J usage is TRBJ2-1; tentative D call: TRBD2 (5 bases). The ends were cut back, 3 bases at V and 10 bases at J, with 10 bases in the middle. CDR3 length: 12 amino acids. The CDR3 is CASSFGVKEQFF. The CDR3 nucleotides read TGTGCCAGCAGTTTCGGGGTGAAGGAGCAGTTCTTC.